Following are 6 T cell receptor beta chains from one sample sequenced in a study of technical replicates of blood from a few donors. TCRdb keeps only in-frame clones here, not all; method: immunoSEQ multiplex PCR. Among about 67,000 clones, approximately 97% were seen once, and the ten largest hold under 0.3%. The specimen was T cells isolated from PBMCs. The source is a human donor in good health.

The rearrangement links TRBV9 to TRBJ2-7; 10 bases fit TRBD2. V gave up 4 bases and J gave up 7 bases; unmatched junction bases: 8. There are 14 residues in the CDR3. Germline loops: CDR1 SGDLS, CDR2 YYNGEE. The CDR3 loop is CASSPLAGDWEQYF. The CDR3 bases are TGTGCCAGCAGCCCCCTAGCGGGAGACTGGGAGCAGTACTTC.

This chain uses TRBV7-9 with TRBJ1-1, with 7 bases matching TRBD1. Germline loops: CDR1 SEHNR, CDR2 FQNEAQ (reference sequence). The CDR3 is 15 residues long. V dropped 5 bases and J dropped 8; count of bases not matched to a gene: 14. The chain's CDR3 is CASSPWDREGLEAFF. The CDR3 nucleotides are TGTGCCAGCAGCCCTTGGGACAGAGAGGGTTTGGAAGCTTTCTTT.

This clone was counted a single time. The J gene is TRBJ1-1, the V gene TRBV7-9; 8 bases fit TRBD1. The CDR3 loop spans 16 amino acids. Germline V gene data show CDR1 as SEHNR and CDR2 as FQNEAQ (reference sequence). Trimming removed 2 bases from V and 5 bases from J; junction bases left unmatched: 10. CDR3 amino acids: CASSLIPGQGRTEAFF. CDR3 DNA: TGTGCCAGCAGCTTAATCCCCGGACAGGGAAGAACTGAAGCTTTCTTT.

The chain links TRBV7-3 to TRBJ2-5; no clear D gene. CDR1 and CDR2 (germline): SGHTA, FQGTGA. The CDR3 length is 13 residues. The V and J ends lost 5 bases and 0 bases respectively, with 7 bases between them. CDR3 region: CASSLQYQETQYF. CDR3 coding DNA: TGTGCCAGCAGCCTACAGTACCAAGAGACCCAGTACTTC.

The chain links TRBV7-8 to TRBJ2-7; 10 bases are shared with TRBD1. Per germline, CDR1 SGHVS and CDR2 FQNEAQ. The CDR3 loop spans 13 amino acids. The junction had 1 base not matched to a gene; V was cut back by 4 bases and J by 4 bases. CDR3 residues: CASSSDRGYEQYF. In DNA, the CDR3 is TGTGCCAGCAGCTCGGACAGGGGGTACGAGCAGTACTTC.

The CDR3 region has the DNA TGTGCCAGCAGACCCGGGACAGGGGGCTATCAGCCCCAGCATTTT. Amino acid sequence: CASRPGTGGYQPQHF. This chain connects TRBV6-5 to TRBJ1-5, with 12 bases aligning to TRBD1. There are 15 residues in the CDR3. Unmatched junction bases numbered 5, after V lost 6 bases and J lost 5 bases. Germline CDR1 MNHEY, CDR2 SVGAGI.